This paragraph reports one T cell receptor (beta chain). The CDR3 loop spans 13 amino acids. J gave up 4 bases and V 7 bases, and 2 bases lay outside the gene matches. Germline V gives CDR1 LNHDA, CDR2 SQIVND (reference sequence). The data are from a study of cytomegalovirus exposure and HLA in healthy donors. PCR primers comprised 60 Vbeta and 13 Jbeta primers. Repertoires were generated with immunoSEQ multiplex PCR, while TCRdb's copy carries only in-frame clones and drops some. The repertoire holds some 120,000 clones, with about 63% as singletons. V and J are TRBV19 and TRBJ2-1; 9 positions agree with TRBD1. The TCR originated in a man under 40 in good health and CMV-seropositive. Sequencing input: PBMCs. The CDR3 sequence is CASNDRGYNEQFF. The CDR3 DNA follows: TGTGCCAGTAATGACAGGGGGTACAATGAGCAGTTCTTC. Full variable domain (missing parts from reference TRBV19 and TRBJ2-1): DGGITQSPKYLFRKEGQNVTLSCEQNLNHDAMYWYRQDPGQGLRLIYYSQIVNDFQKGDIAEGYSVSREKKESFPLTVTSAQKNPTAFYLCASNDRGYNEQFFGPGTRLTVL.